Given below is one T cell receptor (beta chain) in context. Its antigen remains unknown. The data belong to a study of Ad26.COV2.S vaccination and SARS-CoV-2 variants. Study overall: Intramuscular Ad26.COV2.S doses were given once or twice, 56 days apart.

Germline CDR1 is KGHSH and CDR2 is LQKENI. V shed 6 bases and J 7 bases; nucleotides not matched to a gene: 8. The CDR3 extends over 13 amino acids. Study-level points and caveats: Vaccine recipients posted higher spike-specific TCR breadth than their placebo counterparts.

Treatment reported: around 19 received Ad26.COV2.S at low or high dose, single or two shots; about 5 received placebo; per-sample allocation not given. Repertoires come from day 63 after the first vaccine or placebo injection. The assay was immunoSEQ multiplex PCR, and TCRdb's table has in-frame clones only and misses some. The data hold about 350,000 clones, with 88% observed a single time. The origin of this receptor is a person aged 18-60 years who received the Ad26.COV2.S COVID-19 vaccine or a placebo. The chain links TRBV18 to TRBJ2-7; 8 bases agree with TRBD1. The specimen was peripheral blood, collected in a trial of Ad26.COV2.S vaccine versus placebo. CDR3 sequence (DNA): TGTGCCAGCTCGGACAGGGTCCGGAGGGAGCAGTACTTC. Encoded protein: CASSDRVRREQYF.